The rows below give T cell receptor beta chains drawn from one sample of a study of blood T cell repertoires in COVID-19. Clones were read by immunoSEQ multiplex PCR, and TCRdb kept only the in-frame ones, dropping some. The sample contains under 85,000 clones, around nine tenths of which appear only once. The sequenced sample was peripheral blood. The receptors stem from an older man with active or convalescent COVID-19. Each CDR3 is given with its conserved first and last residue. D genes are given only for firm matches. Not all rows give a size; the values are once, few, many and, for expanded clones, a class.

abundance | d_gene | j_gene | v_gene | len | CDR3aa | CDR3nt
- | - | TRBJ2-4 | TRBV28 | 14 | CASSLGGSQNIQYF | TGTGCCAGCAGTTTAGGAGGATCACAAAACATTCAGTACTTC
- | TRBD1 | TRBJ1-6 | TRBV30 | 15 | CAWSSGQGTFSPLHF | TGTGCCTGGAGTAGCGGACAGGGGACTTTCTCACCCCTCCACTTT
once | TRBD1 | TRBJ1-4 | TRBV14 | 16 | CASSPRTGTANEKLFF | TGTGCCAGCAGCCCGCGGACAGGAACGGCTAATGAAAAACTGTTTTTT
- | TRBD1 | TRBJ1-6 | TRBV28 | 18 | CASSGPRQGLSYNSPLHF | TGTGCCAGCAGCGGCCCCCGACAGGGATTATCCTATAATTCACCCCTCCACTTT
- | - | TRBJ1-1 | TRBV30 | 13 | CAWSPGLSTEAFF | TGTGCCTGGAGTCCAGGACTCAGCACTGAAGCTTTCTTT
- | - | TRBJ2-1 | TRBV18 | 14 | CASSPRGDYNEQFF | TGTGCCAGCTCACCCAGGGGCGATTATAATGAGCAGTTCTTC
- | TRBD2 | TRBJ2-1 | TRBV19 | 16 | CASSMLAGISYNEQFF | TGTGCCAGTAGTATGCTAGCGGGAATCTCCTACAATGAGCAGTTCTTC
- | - | TRBJ1-1 | TRBV5-1 | 13 | CASRKTGNTEAFF | TGCGCCAGCAGGAAGACAGGGAACACTGAAGCTTTCTTT
- | TRBD1 | TRBJ1-2 | TRBV28 | 14 | CASSLWAGGYGYTF | TGTGCCAGCAGTTTATGGGCAGGGGGCTACGGCTACACCTTC
- | TRBD2 | TRBJ2-1 | TRBV7-3 | 16 | CASSSHLADSYNEQFF | TGTGCCAGCAGCTCGCACCTAGCGGACTCCTACAATGAGCAGTTCTTC
- | TRBD1 | TRBJ2-7 | TRBV6-5 | 15 | CASSYSTGFAYEQYF | TGTGCCAGCAGTTACTCGACAGGGTTCGCCTACGAGCAGTACTTC
- | TRBD1 | TRBJ2-1 | TRBV9 | 13 | CASSAGTGLEQFF | TGTGCCAGCAGCGCCGGGACAGGTCTTGAGCAGTTCTTC
- | TRBD2 | TRBJ2-3 | TRBV4-1 | 15 | CASSLEGGGTDTQYF | TGCGCCAGCAGCCTAGAGGGAGGGGGCACAGATACGCAGTATTTT
- | TRBD2 | TRBJ2-5 | TRBV6-5 | 14 | CASSPSGRLETQYF | TGTGCCAGCAGTCCCAGCGGGAGACTAGAGACCCAGTACTTC
- | - | TRBJ1-5 | TRBV19 | 20 | CASSIGLVGGFLYSNQPQHF | TGTGCCAGTAGTATTGGCCTCGTAGGGGGTTTCCTTTATAGCAATCAGCCCCAGCATTTT
- | TRBD1 | TRBJ1-5 | TRBV6-5 | 15 | CASTSDRVNNQPQHF | TGTGCCAGCACCTCGGACAGGGTTAACAATCAGCCCCAGCATTTT
- | - | TRBJ2-3 | TRBV21-1 | 13 | CAGVGTEPNTQYF | TGTGCCGGTGTGGGGACAGAACCAAATACGCAGTATTTT
- | - | TRBJ1-5 | TRBV19 | 15 | CASSLGGLSNQPQHF | TGTGCCAGTAGTCTCGGGGGGCTTAGCAATCAGCCCCAGCATTTT
- | - | TRBJ1-5 | TRBV4-3 | 15 | CASSQGIRGGQPQHF | TGCGCCAGCAGCCAAGGCATCCGAGGGGGTCAGCCCCAGCATTTT
- | TRBD1 | TRBJ1-1 | TRBV30 | 15 | CAWSGGDRGVLGAFF | TGTGCCTGGAGCGGGGGGGACAGGGGCGTATTAGGAGCTTTCTTT
- | - | TRBJ1-4 | TRBV15 | 15 | CATSRSPGTNEKLFF | TGTGCCACCAGCAGAAGCCCGGGGACAAATGAAAAACTGTTTTTT
- | - | TRBJ2-5 | TRBV18 | 13 | CASSRDRSETQYF | TGTGCCAGCTCAAGAGACAGATCCGAGACCCAGTACTTC
- | TRBD1 | TRBJ2-7 | TRBV19 | 13 | CASSMDRGHEQYF | TGTGCCAGTAGTATGGACAGGGGACACGAGCAGTACTTC
- | - | TRBJ1-4 | TRBV28 | 15 | CASSSPQGLSEKLFF | TGTGCCAGCAGTTCCCCCCAGGGATTGAGTGAAAAACTGTTTTTT
once | TRBD1 | TRBJ1-2 | TRBV30 | 12 | CAWSATGFGYTF | TGTGCCTGGAGTGCGACAGGGTTTGGCTACACCTTC
- | TRBD2 | TRBJ2-5 | TRBV2 | 14 | CASRATSGQETQYF | TGTGCCAGCAGGGCGACTAGCGGACAAGAGACCCAGTACTTC
once | - | TRBJ2-1 | TRBV12-3/TRBV12-4 | 13 | CASSYAGGNEQFF | TGTGCCAGCAGTTACGCCGGAGGGAATGAGCAGTTCTTC
- | - | TRBJ1-4 | TRBV6-2/TRBV6-3 | 15 | CASSDPGSTNEKLFF | TGTGCCAGCAGTGACCCAGGGTCAACTAATGAAAAACTGTTTTTT